This T cell receptor beta chain was documented in a study of blood T cell repertoires in COVID-19. Study-level background: The United States, Italy and Spain provided the acute and convalescent COVID-19 samples. PBMCs, B-cell-depleted T cells, or T cells were the source of the cDNA or gDNA that made up the material.

In the original processing: Amplifying reference gene primers gave estimates of nucleated cell counts. Clones were read by immunoSEQ multiplex PCR, and TCRdb kept only the in-frame ones, dropping some. From that table come the V and J calls and clone size; the DNA was used to work out D and trimming. The sample consists of 150,000 to 200,000 clones, around 85% of them appearing once. This CDR3 is 15 amino acids long. Per the germline V gene, CDR1 is KGHDR and CDR2 is SFDVKD. Deletions cut 4 bases from V and 1 base from J, with 10 bases between. Material: peripheral blood. The chain employs TRBV24-1 and TRBJ1-5, with D tentatively TRBD1 (6 bases). This clonotype was obtained from a human donor with acute or convalescent COVID-19. The donor label of this sample is uncertain. CDR3 protein: CATSDPGQSNQPQHF. DNA for the CDR3: TGTGCCACCAGTGACCCCGGACAGAGCAATCAGCCCCAGCATTTT.